This TCR beta chain was sequenced in a study of T-cell reconstitution after alpha-beta-depleted transplantation in children. For TCRbeta, the library was prepared with unique molecular identifiers. TCRdb reprocessed the PCR reads with MiXCR, giving one entry per CDR3 protein. This table has more than 200,000 distinct CDR3 sequences, about 15% appearing once. This clonotype was counted between two and nine times. The antigen remains undetermined. Overall study findings and caveats: T-cell numbers and diversity one year post-transplant derived largely from freshly generated T cells. There were reportedly several hundred expanded graft clones from which alpha-beta T cells came about two months after transplant. Surviving recipient T cells and thymic progenitors accounted for the high day-60 TCRbeta diversity observed in some patients.

There are 17 residues in the CDR3. Unmatched junction bases numbered 5, after V lost 0 bases and J lost 0 bases. Looked up from germline, CDR1 is MNHEY and CDR2 is SVGEGT. The sample consisted of PBMCs, mostly from graft donor cells, taken 360 days after TCRalphabeta/CD19-depleted stem cell transplant. The chain couples TRBV6-2 or TRBV6-3 to TRBJ2-1, with TRBD2 identical over 7 bases. This TCR was sampled from a male patient aged 2 to 9 who had a stem cell transplant for acute lymphoblastic leukemia, so the T cells may come from the graft donor. The CDR3 sequence is CASSYSRAGVSYNEQFF. The CDR3 nucleotides read TGTGCCAGCAGTTACTCTCGGGCGGGGGTCTCCTACAATGAGCAGTTCTTC.